The present T cell receptor beta chain was sequenced within a study of blood T cell repertoires in COVID-19 (TCRdb year 2020). Turning to the overall study: Samples covering the acute and convalescent phases of COVID-19 were provided by collaborators in the United States, Italy and Spain. A freely available public database, intended as a resource for researchers studying the immune response to SARS-CoV-2, is where the repertoires were released. The prospective study material was composed of cDNA or gDNA derived from T cells, B-cell-depleted T cells, or PBMCs. The sample metadata nearly always contained a de-identified subject ID, COVID-19 status, age in years and sex. Samples were obtained from the ongoing ImmuneRACE study (first 160 participants) and from about 1,300 subjects provided by 6 global collaborators. HLA class I and class II types, where available, came from metadata supplied by the sample provider rather than from assay-based typing. The dataset comprised deeply sampled blood TCRbeta repertoires from subjects exposed to, actively infected with, or recovered from COVID-19. Summary of the overall study and its limitations: The amount of clinical and demographic metadata varied by source and participant and was provided uncurated.

The sample holds one count of this clone. The target of this receptor is not known. No much larger clone is present one base from it, and per-base qualities are unavailable. The immunoSEQ Assay, a bias-controlled multiplex PCR, was used to amplify TCRbeta CDR3 regions from genomic DNA. Regarding the original processing steps: Nucleated cell counts per sample were estimated from amplification of reference gene primers within the assay. To quantify the absolute abundance of each unique TCRbeta CDR3 rearrangement, sequence reads were collapsed and filtered. For each sample, productive Simpson clonality was calculated by taking the square root of Simpson's diversity index across productive rearrangements. Held by TCRdb, this immuneACCESS table contains in-frame sequences only and omits some clones. Under half of the omission traces to an unresolved V gene where checked; the cause of the rest is unknown. Clone size and V and J calls were adopted from that table, with D and trimming inferred from the DNA. The sample records roughly 76,000 clones, around 88% of which are singletons. 1% to 1.5% of the sample is in the top ten clones.

In the prospective study, participants were roughly 18 to 95 years old, resided in 24 geographic areas of the United States, and were enrolled through a virtual design. Cohort assignment in the prospective study relied on participant-reported clinical history from a screening survey and a study questionnaire. In the prospective study, mobile phlebotomists collected whole blood, serum and a nasopharyngeal or oropharyngeal swab from each participant. Over an approximately 2-month period, participants in the prospective study had the option of providing additional blood draws and questionnaires. Before DNA extraction, blood samples from the prospective study were shipped at room temperature or frozen. The clonotype comes from a woman between 45 and 60 years old with acute COVID-19. Sequenced input: PBMCs or T cells enriched from blood (not recorded which).

The nucleotide sequence reads TGTGCCAGCAGCCCCGGGGGCGGGAGAATATACGAGCAGTACTTC. It is translated as CASSPGGGRIYEQYF. This chain is built from TRBV7-2 and TRBJ2-7; a weak D assignment points to TRBD2 (7 bases agree). V sheds 5 bases and J sheds 4 bases, leaving 18 bases between their ends. Reading from cysteine to phenylalanine, the CDR3 counts 15 amino acids. Of the read, only the CDR3 DNA is kept; its 45 bases are in frame from base 1. The germline V gene encodes CDR1 SGHTA and CDR2 FQGNSA.